The present TCR beta chain was sequenced within a study of blood T cells in healthy people across ages. There were at least 6 micrograms of total RNA extracted from every sample. This CDR3 comprises 13 residues. V lost 4 bases to trimming and J lost 4 bases; unmatched junction nucleotides: 4. Germline assignment: CDR1 MGHDK and CDR2 SYGVNS. Through a sample-barcoded 5' primer and a J-beta primer mix, a second PCR was run for roughly 7 to 12 cycles. One entry per CDR3 protein, called by TCRdb with MiXCR from the 5' RACE reads. The sample contains around 710,000 distinct CDR3 sequences, 43% of which appear only once.

Sequencing was done on a sample of blood. The chain links TRBV25-1 to TRBJ2-7; 7 bases agree with TRBD2. The receptor was derived from a woman aged 55-70 years in good health. In nucleotides, the CDR3 is TGTGCCAGCAGTGGGGACTATTTGTACGAGCAGTACTTC. It encodes CASSGDYLYEQYF.